Following are 6 T cell receptor beta chains from one sample sequenced in a study of shared T cell receptors in the human thymus. The repertoire was sequenced with immunoSEQ multiplex PCR; TCRdb's copy has only in-frame clones and lacks some. The repertoire holds hundreds of thousands of clones, with around 87% as singletons. The same sample was also studied in work on human thymus T cells.

Material: thymocytes. Every receptor here comes from a boy less than two years old with a congenital heart defect.

The chain employs TRBV5-1 and TRBJ1-2, with 7 bases that match TRBD1. In germline, CDR1 is SGHRS, CDR2 YFSETQ. Germline trimming cut 4 bases from V and 7 bases from J; bases unmatched to any gene: 19. The CDR3 sequence is 17 residues long. CDR3 DNA sequence: TGCGCCAGCAGCGGTGGGACAGCCAAGGCAGACCTTTCTGGCTACACCTTC. Protein product: CASSGGTAKADLSGYTF.

As for this clone: Its ends do not fully match the called genes, so a read error is possible. This rearrangement joins TRBV4-3 to TRBJ1-3, with 8 bases lining up with TRBD1. The CDR3 spans 17 residues. CDR1 and CDR2 from the germline V gene are LGHNA and YSLEER. This CDR3 reads CASSEEGGRGQGNTIYF. The DNA for the CDR3 is TGCGCCAGCAGCGAAGAGGGTGGCAGGGGGCAAGGAAACACCATATATTTT.

CDR3 loop: CASSLSRQGLNYGYTF. The CDR3 nucleotides read TGTGCCAGCAGTTTATCCCGACAGGGGCTTAACTATGGCTACACCTTC. The chain carries TRBV28 and TRBJ1-2, with 8 bases fitting TRBD1. This CDR3 has 16 residues. Germline CDR1 and CDR2: MDHEN and SYDVKM. Losses at the gene ends were 1 base for V and 1 base for J; bases not matched to a gene: 5.

J is TRBJ2-7 and V is TRBV2; 10 nucleotides align to TRBD2. Germline loops: CDR1 SNHLY, CDR2 FYNNEI. CDR3 length: 15 amino acids. V shed 6 bases and J 6 bases; nucleotides not matched to a gene: 11. This CDR3 is CASREEREGSVEQYF. In DNA form, the CDR3 reads TGTGCCAGCAGGGAGGAGCGGGAGGGTAGTGTCGAGCAGTACTTC.

The chain joins TRBV29-1 to TRBJ2-2, with TRBD1 matching over 8 bases. V gave up 6 bases and J gave up 3 bases; unmatched junction bases: 6. This CDR3 comprises 14 residues. Germline CDR1 reads SQVTM; CDR2 reads ANQGSEA. In nucleotides, the CDR3 is TGCAGCGTACCCGGACAGGGTGACACCGGGGAGCTGTTTTTT. As protein: CSVPGQGDTGELFF.

This rearrangement joins TRBV11-2 to TRBJ2-7; 8 nucleotides align to TRBD1. The J segment lost 5 bases and the V segment lost 0 bases, leaving 12 bases of the junction unmatched. In germline, CDR1 is SGHAT, CDR2 FQNNGV. The CDR3 consists of 17 residues. CDR3 sequence: CASSLEGGRGRSDEQYF. CDR3 DNA sequence: TGTGCCAGCAGCTTAGAAGGAGGCAGGGGGCGCAGCGACGAGCAGTACTTC.